This TCR beta chain was captured by sequencing in a study of T cells in Graves' hyperthyroidism and ophthalmopathy. Turning to the study itself: It was at initial diagnosis, before any treatment, that peripheral blood was collected.

TCR beta CDR3 regions were amplified from RNA. TCR CDR3 regions were first amplified by RT-PCR with HTBI primers. From the multiplex PCR reads, TCRdb called clonotypes with MiXCR, one entry per CDR3 protein. The sample includes around 430,000 distinct CDR3 sequences, 14% to 15% seen only once; the top ten take about 33%. Trimming took 8 bases from V and 3 from J, leaving 13 bases between them. The germline gives CDR1 LNHDA, CDR2 SQIVND (reference sequence). The CDR3 has 13 amino acids. On the basis of clinical symptoms, serum thyroxine and TRAb, thyroid ultrasound and orbital computed tomography, diagnoses were made.

This clonotype originated in a woman in her 30s with Graves' hyperthyroidism. The V and J genes are TRBV19 and TRBJ2-5, with D possibly TRBD1 on 5 matching bases. What was sequenced was blood. Here the CDR3 DNA reads TGTGCCAGTTCAGGGTCGGCTGAAGAGACCCAGTACTTC. Translating gives CASSGSAEETQYF.